This T cell receptor beta chain was sequenced in a study of T cell responses to AZD1222 COVID-19 vaccine. Researchers grouped second doses given at about 4 or about 12 weeks into one pool. Points from the study as a whole: The donor cohort was predominantly white British with a female majority, and clonal diversity may have been underestimated.

TCRdb's table, derived via immunoSEQ multiplex PCR, lists solely in-frame clones and lacks some. The data contain some 67,000 clones, roughly four fifths of them singletons. The junction had 3 bases not matched to a gene; V was cut back by 4 bases and J by 5 bases. The CDR3 has 14 residues. CDR1 and CDR2 from the germline V gene are SGHDT and YYEEEE. Regarding this clone: Its antigen is not identified.

The V gene is TRBV5-6, the J gene TRBJ2-5; 12 bases are shared with TRBD2. The sample was peripheral blood, taken 28 days after the second AZD1222 dose. The receptor was isolated from an adult who received the AZD1222 COVID-19 vaccine. CDR3 coding DNA: TGTGCCAGCAGCCAAGGACTAGCGGGGGAGACCCAGTACTTC. Translating gives CASSQGLAGETQYF.